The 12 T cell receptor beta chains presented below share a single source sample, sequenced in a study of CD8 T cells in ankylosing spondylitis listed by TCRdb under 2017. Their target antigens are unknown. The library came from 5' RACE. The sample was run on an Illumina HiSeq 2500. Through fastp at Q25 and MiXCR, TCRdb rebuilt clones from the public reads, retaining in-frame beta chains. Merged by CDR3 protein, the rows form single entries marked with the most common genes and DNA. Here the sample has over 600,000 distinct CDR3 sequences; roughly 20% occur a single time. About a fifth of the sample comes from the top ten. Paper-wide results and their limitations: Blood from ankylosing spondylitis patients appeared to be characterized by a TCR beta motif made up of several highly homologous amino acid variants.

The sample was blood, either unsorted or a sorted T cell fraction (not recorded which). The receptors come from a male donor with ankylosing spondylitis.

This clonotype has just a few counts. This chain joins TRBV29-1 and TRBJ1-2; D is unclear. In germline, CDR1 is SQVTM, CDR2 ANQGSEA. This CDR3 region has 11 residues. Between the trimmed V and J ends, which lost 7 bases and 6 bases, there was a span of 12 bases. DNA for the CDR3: TGCAGCGGGCAAGGGTTGAATGGCTACACCTTC. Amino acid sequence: CSGQGLNGYTF. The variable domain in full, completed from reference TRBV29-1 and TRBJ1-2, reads SAVISQKPSRDICQRGTSLTIQCQVDSQVTMMFWYRQQPGQSLTLIATANQGSEATYESGFVIDKFPISRPNLTFSTLTVSNMSPEDSSIYLCSGQGLNGYTFGSGTRLTVV.

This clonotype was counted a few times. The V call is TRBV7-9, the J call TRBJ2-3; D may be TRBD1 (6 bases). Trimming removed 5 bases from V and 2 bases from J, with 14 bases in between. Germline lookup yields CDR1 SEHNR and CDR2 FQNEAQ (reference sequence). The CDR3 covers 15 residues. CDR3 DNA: TGTGCCAGCAGCCAAGGGCTGGGGGCCACAGATACGCAGTATTTT. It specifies CASSQGLGATDTQYF.

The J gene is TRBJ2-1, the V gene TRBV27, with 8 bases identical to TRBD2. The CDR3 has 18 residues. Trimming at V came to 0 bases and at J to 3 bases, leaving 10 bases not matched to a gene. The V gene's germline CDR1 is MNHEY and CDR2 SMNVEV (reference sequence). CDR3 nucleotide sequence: TGTGCCAGCAGTTTATCACCGCTGGTAGCGGGACTCTACAATGAGCAGTTCTTC. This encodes CASSLSPLVAGLYNEQFF.

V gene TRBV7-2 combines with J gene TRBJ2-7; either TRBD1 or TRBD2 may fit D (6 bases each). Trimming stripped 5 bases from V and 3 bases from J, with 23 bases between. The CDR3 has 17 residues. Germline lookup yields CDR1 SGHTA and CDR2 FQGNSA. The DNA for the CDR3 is TGTGCCAGCAGCCCCGGAGGGGGTTTACAATCCGTCTACGAGCAGTACTTC. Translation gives CASSPGGGLQSVYEQYF.

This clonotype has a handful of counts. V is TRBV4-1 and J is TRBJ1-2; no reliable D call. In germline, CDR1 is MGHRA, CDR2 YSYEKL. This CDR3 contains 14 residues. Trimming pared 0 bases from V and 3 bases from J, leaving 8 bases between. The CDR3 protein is CASSQDLGDYGYTF. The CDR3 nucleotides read TGCGCCAGCAGCCAAGATCTAGGAGACTATGGCTACACCTTC.

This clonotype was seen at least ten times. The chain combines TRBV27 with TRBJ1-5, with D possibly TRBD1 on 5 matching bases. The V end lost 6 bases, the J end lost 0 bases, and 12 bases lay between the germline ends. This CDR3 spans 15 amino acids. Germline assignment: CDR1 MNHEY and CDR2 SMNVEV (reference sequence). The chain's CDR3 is CASSPDTNSNQPQHF. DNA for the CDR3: TGTGCCAGCAGCCCGGACACCAATAGCAATCAGCCCCAGCATTTT.

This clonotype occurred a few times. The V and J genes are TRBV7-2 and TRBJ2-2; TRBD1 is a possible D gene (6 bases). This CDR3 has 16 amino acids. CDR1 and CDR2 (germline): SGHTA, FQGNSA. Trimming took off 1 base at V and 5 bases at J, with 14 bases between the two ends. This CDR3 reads CASSLDRASPTGELFF. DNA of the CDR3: TGTGCCAGCAGCTTAGACAGGGCCAGCCCTACCGGGGAGCTGTTTTTT.

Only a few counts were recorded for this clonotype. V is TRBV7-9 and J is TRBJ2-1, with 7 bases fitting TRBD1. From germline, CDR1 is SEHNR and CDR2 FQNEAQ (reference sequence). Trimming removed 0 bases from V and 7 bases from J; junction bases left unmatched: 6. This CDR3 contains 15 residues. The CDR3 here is CASSLAPTGSNEQFF. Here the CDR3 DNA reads TGTGCCAGCAGCTTAGCACCGACAGGGTCAAATGAGCAGTTCTTC.

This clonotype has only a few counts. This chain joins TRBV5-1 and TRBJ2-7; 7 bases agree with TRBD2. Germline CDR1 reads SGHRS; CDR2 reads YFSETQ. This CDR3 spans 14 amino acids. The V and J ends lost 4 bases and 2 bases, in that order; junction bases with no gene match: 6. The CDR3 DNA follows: TGCGCCAGCAGCGCCGGGACTACCCCCTACGAGCAGTACTTC. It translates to CASSAGTTPYEQYF.

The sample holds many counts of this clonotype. The CDR3 nucleotides are TGTGCCATCAGTCGCTTAGGGGGCGAGAGCTACAATGAGCAGTTCTTC. As protein: CAISRLGGESYNEQFF. The chain links TRBV10-3 to TRBJ2-1, with TRBD1 matching 7 bases. CDR3 length: 16 amino acids. In germline, CDR1 is ENHRY, CDR2 SYGVKD. J lost 3 bases, V lost 5 bases, and 10 bases had no gene match.

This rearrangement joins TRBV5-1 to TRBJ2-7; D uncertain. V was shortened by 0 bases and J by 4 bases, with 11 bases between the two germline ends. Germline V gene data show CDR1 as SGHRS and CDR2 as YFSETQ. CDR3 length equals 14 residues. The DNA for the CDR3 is TGCGCCAGCAGCTTGGAGGACCTCTCTTACGAGCAGTACTTC. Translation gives CASSLEDLSYEQYF. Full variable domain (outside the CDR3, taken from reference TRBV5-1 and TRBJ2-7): KAGVTQTPRYLIKTRGQQVTLSCSPISGHRSVSWYQQTPGQGLQFLFEYFSETQRNKGNFPGRFSGRQFSNSRSEMNVSTLELGDSALYLCASSLEDLSYEQYFGPGTRLTVT.

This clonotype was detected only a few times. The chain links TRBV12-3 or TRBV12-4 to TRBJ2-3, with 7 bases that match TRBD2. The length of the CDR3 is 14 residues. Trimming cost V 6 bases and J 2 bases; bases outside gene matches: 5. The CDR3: CASRRLAVTDTQYF. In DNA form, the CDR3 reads TGTGCCAGCAGGAGGCTAGCGGTCACAGATACGCAGTATTTT.